The source of this TCR beta chain is a study of identical twins. The CDR3 is 17 residues long. V dropped 0 bases and J dropped 0 bases, with 17 bases sitting between them. The germline CDR1 and CDR2 sequences are DFQATT and SNEGSKA (reference sequence). All donors comprised healthy Caucasians. Template switching supplied a universal primer site; unique molecular identifiers were carried on the cDNA. TCRdb itself ran the 5' RACE reads through MiXCR, one entry per CDR3 protein. The sample holds approximately 500,000 distinct CDR3 sequences, roughly 26% seen once. Study-level points and caveats: Those out-of-frame alpha sequences shared by twins showed an excess of low generation probability. The more abundant beta clonotypes in cord blood had fewer insertions, and memory repertoires did not show this.

There are a few counts of this clonotype. Its antigen is as yet unknown. The data also belong to a second study, concerning T cells expressing NK-cell markers.

This sequence joins TRBV20-1 and TRBJ2-5, with D possibly matching TRBD2 (5 bases). Material for sequencing was CD4+ T cells sorted from blood. This TCR derives from a woman between 18 and 29 years old in good health. The CDR3 coding sequence is TGCAGTGCTAGAGATCCCCTGCAGCGGTGGTACCAAGAGACCCAGTACTTC. Its translation: CSARDPLQRWYQETQYF.